These 9 T cell receptor beta chains were sequenced from one sample in a study of HIV-infected patients and healthy controls. cDNA was made from approximately 0.55 ug RNA using alpha and beta constant primers. Alpha and beta chain libraries were made separately by chain-specific third strand synthesis with multiplexing indices. TCRdb reprocessed the 5' RACE reads via MiXCR and lists one record per CDR3 protein. Among roughly 5,000 distinct CDR3 sequences listed, 20% to 25% were seen once. Antiretroviral therapy had run roughly three months, about 14 weeks, before follow-up blood collection. Whole blood was used without fractionation, so all unsorted peripheral T cells were included. The starting material was blood, obtained during antiretroviral therapy. The receptor set was obtained from an adult with HIV infection.

The sample holds many counts of this clonotype. The V gene is TRBV5-1, the J gene TRBJ2-5; D uncertain. The CDR3 extends over 13 amino acids. V lost 4 bases and J lost 5, with 12 bases in between. In germline, CDR1 is SGHRS, CDR2 YFSETQ. The CDR3 region is CASSPETRETQYF. Written as DNA, the CDR3 is TGCGCCAGCAGCCCCGAGACCCGGGAGACCCAGTACTTC.

The chain combines TRBV2 with TRBJ2-3; no clear D gene. Germline CDR1 and CDR2: SNHLY and FYNNEI. Trimming left V 2 bases short and J 2 bases short, with 14 bases between. The CDR3 runs 16 residues. CDR3 region: CASSETPLRYTDTQYF. The CDR3 nucleotides read TGTGCCAGCAGTGAAACCCCCCTCAGATACACAGATACGCAGTATTTT. Variable domain in full (rest from reference TRBV2 and TRBJ2-3): EPEVTQTPSHQVTQMGQEVILRCVPISNHLYFYWYRQILGQKVEFLVSFYNNEISEKSEIFDDQFSVERPDGSNFTLKIRSTKLEDSAMYFCASSETPLRYTDTQYFGPGTRLTVL.

This clonotype was seen a single time. The CDR3 loop reads CASQDSERTEAFF. The CDR3 region has the DNA TGTGCCAGCCAGGACTCAGAAAGGACTGAAGCTTTCTTT. The chain joins TRBV4-2 to TRBJ1-1; D remains ambiguous. Germline V gives CDR1 LGHNA, CDR2 YNFKEQ. V lost 8 bases and J 5 bases, leaving 15 bases between the germline ends. The CDR3 spans 13 residues.

This clonotype has at least ten counts. The chain couples TRBV30 to TRBJ2-5; tentatively, D is TRBD1 (6 bases). The CDR3 sequence is 14 residues long. CDR1 GTSNPN and CDR2 SVGIG come from the germline V gene (reference sequence). V dropped 0 bases and J dropped 2 bases, with 10 bases sitting between them. The CDR3 loop reads CAWSVGGPQETQYF. The CDR3 DNA follows: TGTGCCTGGAGTGTAGGGGGTCCGCAAGAGACCCAGTACTTC.

V is TRBV5-4 and J is TRBJ2-7; no reliable D call. CDR1 SGHNT and CDR2 YYREEE come from the germline V gene (reference sequence). This CDR3 is 15 amino acids long. V lost 4 bases, J lost 0 bases, and 14 bases lay in between. The CDR3 DNA sequence: TGTGCCAGCAGCCTCCACGGAGCCAGCTCCTACGAGCAGTACTTC. Residues: CASSLHGASSYEQYF.

In its sample, this clonotype ranks as medium-sized. Here the CDR3 reads CASSQDPGRLNYGYTF. CDR3 nucleotide sequence: TGCGCCAGCAGCCAAGATCCCGGACGACTAAACTATGGCTACACCTTC. The chain uses TRBV4-3 and TRBJ1-2, with D hard to call. There are 16 residues in the CDR3. Germline-derived CDR1 and CDR2 are LGHNA and YSLEER. Trimming left V 0 bases short and J 2 bases short, with 13 bases between.

By frequency in the sample, this clonotype is medium-sized. This chain connects TRBV7-2 to TRBJ2-1; 14 bases are shared with TRBD2. The CDR3 spans 14 residues. CDR1 is SGHTA and CDR2 is FQGNSA in the germline V gene. V shed 10 bases, J shed 4 bases, and the junction held 3 bases outside the gene matches. In DNA, the CDR3 is TGTGCCACAGGACTAGCGGGGGGTTACAATGAGCAGTTCTTC. Translated: CATGLAGGYNEQFF.

This clonotype has more than one count but fewer than ten. Just one base apart from a much larger clone, this may be a read error. V and J are TRBV28 and TRBJ1-1; perhaps TRBD1 as D (6 bases). CDR1 is MDHEN, CDR2 SYDVKM, per germline. V was trimmed by 3 bases and J by 5 bases, leaving 13 bases between them. CDR3 length: 14 residues. The CDR3 sequence: CASSLGAMGTEAFF. CDR3 nucleotide sequence: TGTGCCAGCAGTTTGGGGGCGATGGGGACTGAAGCTTTCTTT.

Of note for this clonotype: A much larger clone is a single base away; this may be a read error. V gene TRBV5-6 combines with J gene TRBJ1-1; D unresolved. The CDR3 runs 13 residues. Trimming pared 2 bases from V and 6 bases from J, leaving 11 bases between. Germline CDR1 and CDR2: SGHDT and YYEEEE. This chain's CDR3 is CASSFGGLSEAFF. As DNA, the CDR3 is TGTGCCAGCAGCTTCGGAGGGCTTTCTGAAGCTTTCTTT.